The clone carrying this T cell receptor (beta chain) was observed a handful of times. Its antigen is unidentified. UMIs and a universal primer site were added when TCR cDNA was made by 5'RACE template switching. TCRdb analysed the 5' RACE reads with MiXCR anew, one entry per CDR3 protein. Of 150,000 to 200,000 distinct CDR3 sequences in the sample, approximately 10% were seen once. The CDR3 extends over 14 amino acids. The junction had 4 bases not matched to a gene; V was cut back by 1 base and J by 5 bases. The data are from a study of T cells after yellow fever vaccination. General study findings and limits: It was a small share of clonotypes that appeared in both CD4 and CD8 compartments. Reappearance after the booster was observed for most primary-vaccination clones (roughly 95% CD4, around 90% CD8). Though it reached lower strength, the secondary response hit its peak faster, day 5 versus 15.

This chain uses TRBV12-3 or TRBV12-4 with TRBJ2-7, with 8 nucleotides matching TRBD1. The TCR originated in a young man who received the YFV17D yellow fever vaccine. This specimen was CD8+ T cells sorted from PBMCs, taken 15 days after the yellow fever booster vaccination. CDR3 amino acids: CASSLGGDRNEQYF. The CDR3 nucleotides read TGTGCCAGCAGTTTAGGGGGGGACAGGAACGAGCAGTACTTC.